This is a list of T cell receptor beta chains from one sample in a study of spatial heterogeneity in lung cancer. TCRdb re-called the 5' RACE reads through MiXCR, storing one row per CDR3 protein. Of 13,000 or so distinct CDR3 sequences listed, less than 4.5% are singletons. The sequencing used PBMCs, collected at surgery. The receptors derive from a male donor with early-stage non-small cell lung cancer. Both conserved end residues are part of each CDR3. A D gene is named only where the DNA matches it firmly. Clone size is given for some rows only: seen once, a few or many times, or a class if the clone is expanded.

TRBV5-6	TRBJ1-2	NA	NA	TGTGCCAGCAGCCCGAGTGCGTGGGTAGGGAAAAGTTATGGCTACACCTTC	CASSPSAWVGKSYGYTF
TRBV7-2	TRBJ2-5	NA	TRBD2	TGTGCCAGCAGCAGTGGACTAGCGGGAGGACGTGAGACCCAGTACTTC	CASSSGLAGGRETQYF
TRBV27	TRBJ2-2	few	NA	TGTGCCAGCAGCCGAAGGGGGGCCGGGGAGAACACCGGGGAGCTGTTTTTT	CASSRRGAGENTGELFF
TRBV20-1	TRBJ2-6	many	TRBD1	TGCAGTGCTAGAGATAGGGGGACAGGGGGCGCGTCTGGGGCCAACGTCCTGACTTTC	CSARDRGTGGASGANVLTF
TRBV5-1	TRBJ2-2	many	NA	TGCGCCAGCAGCTTAATGGAGGGTCCCGGGGAGCTGTTTTTT	CASSLMEGPGELFF
TRBV20-1	TRBJ2-3	many	TRBD1	TGCAGTGCACCGGACAGGGTAACCCGGAGTACGCAGTATTTT	CSAPDRVTRSTQYF
TRBV2	TRBJ1-3	many	NA	TGTGCCAGCCCCGGGACTCAAAGCTCTGGAAACACCATATATTTT	CASPGTQSSGNTIYF
TRBV20-1	TRBJ2-1	many	TRBD2	TGCAGTGCTAGAGATCCGACTAGCGGGAAATACAATGAGCAGTTCTTC	CSARDPTSGKYNEQFF
TRBV28	TRBJ1-2	NA	NA	TGTGCCAGCAGTTTATCCGGTGGACCAGGATATGACTACACCTTC	CASSLSGGPGYDYTF
TRBV11-1	TRBJ2-1	many	TRBD2	TGTGCCAGCAGTTCGCCGAGGGGACTACTCAATGAGCAGTTCTTC	CASSSPRGLLNEQFF
TRBV4-2	TRBJ2-1	many	TRBD2	TGTGCCAGCAGCCAAGTCGGCGGGAGGGGGGACAATGAGCAGTTCTTC	CASSQVGGRGDNEQFF
TRBV12-3/TRBV12-4	TRBJ2-2	many	NA	TGTGCCAGCAGTACCAGGGTCCCCGGGGAGCTGTTTTTT	CASSTRVPGELFF
TRBV27	TRBJ2-3	medium-sized	NA	TGTGCCAGCAGTCCCAACTTGTTGGATACGCAGTATTTT	CASSPNLLDTQYF
TRBV5-1	TRBJ2-3	many	TRBD1	TGCGCCAGCAGCCCCAGGGGGCAGGGGACAGATACGCAGTATTTT	CASSPRGQGTDTQYF
TRBV5-6	TRBJ1-5	NA	NA	TGTGCCAGCAGCTCCAGCAGGGTCGGCAATCAGCCCCAGCATTTT	CASSSSRVGNQPQHF
TRBV20-1	TRBJ1-6	many	NA	TGCAGTGCCACACTGGGGGACCCGATCAATTCACCCCTCCACTTT	CSATLGDPINSPLHF
TRBV7-2	TRBJ2-3	many	NA	TGTGCCAGCAGCTTCCGGGACAGCACAGATACGCAGTATTTT	CASSFRDSTDTQYF
TRBV7-2	TRBJ2-7	few	NA	TGTGCCAGCAGCCCGCCCGGGGGCCGGGTAGGCGAGCAGTACTTC	CASSPPGGRVGEQYF
TRBV19	TRBJ1-5	medium-sized	TRBD1	TGTGCCAGTAGTATCTATTCCGGGACAGGGAGCAATCAGCCCCAGCATTTT	CASSIYSGTGSNQPQHF
TRBV12-3/TRBV12-4	TRBJ1-1	many	NA	TGTGCCAGCAGTTTGCCAGGCAGGGTGGGATCCATGAACACTGAAGCTTTCTTT	CASSLPGRVGSMNTEAFF
TRBV5-8	TRBJ2-5	many	NA	TGTGCCAGCAGCCTGGGGACGACAGCAGATCAAGAGACCCAGTACTTC	CASSLGTTADQETQYF
TRBV7-9	TRBJ1-4	many	NA	TGTGCCAGCAGCCCCGGTCCGGGGGTCGGTGTCCATGGCGGTGAAAAACTGTTTTTT	CASSPGPGVGVHGGEKLFF
TRBV7-3	TRBJ2-7	many	TRBD2	TGTGCCAGCAGCTTTGGAGGCGGGAGGGGATACGAGCAGTACTTC	CASSFGGGRGYEQYF
TRBV20-1	TRBJ2-3	many	NA	TGCAGTGCCGAAATGACAGGAAGGGAGACAGATACGCAGTATTTT	CSAEMTGRETDTQYF
TRBV4-2	TRBJ2-1	many	TRBD2	TGTGCCAGCAGCCGCTTAGCGGGAGGTTCCTACAATGAGCAGTTCTTC	CASSRLAGGSYNEQFF
TRBV11-2	TRBJ2-2	many	NA	TGTGCCAGCAGCTTAGTTCGCACCGGGGAGCTGTTTTTT	CASSLVRTGELFF
TRBV23-1	TRBJ2-7	many	TRBD2	TGCGCCAGCAGTCAATGGGTCGTGGAAGGGACTAGGGTTAACTACGAGCAGTACTTC	CASSQWVVEGTRVNYEQYF
TRBV7-2	TRBJ1-1	NA	NA	TGTGCCAGCAGCTTAGACGTGGAGACTGAAGCTTTCTTT	CASSLDVETEAFF
TRBV20-1	TRBJ2-7	many	TRBD2	TGCAGTGCGACAGCGGGACTAGCGGGATTCGACGAGCAGTACTTC	CSATAGLAGFDEQYF
TRBV6-5	TRBJ2-5	many	TRBD1	TGTGCCAGCAGTGACACAGGGGGGACCCAGTACTTC	CASSDTGGTQYF
TRBV7-9	TRBJ2-2	many	NA	TGTGCCAGCAGCCGCATTTCCCCGAACACCGGGGAGCTGTTTTTT	CASSRISPNTGELFF
TRBV20-1	TRBJ2-7	NA	NA	TGCAGTGCGCAGAGGGGCTACGAGCAGTACTTC	CSAQRGYEQYF
TRBV5-1	TRBJ1-1	NA	NA	TGCGCCAGCAGCCCTACACCGCCCATGAACACTGAAGCTTTCTTT	CASSPTPPMNTEAFF
TRBV10-3	TRBJ2-5	many	NA	TGTGCCATCAGTGAGAACACAAAACAAGAGACCCAGTACTTC	CAISENTKQETQYF
TRBV10-3	TRBJ2-7	many	TRBD2	TGTGCCATCAGTGAGCCGGGACTAGCGGCTTCCTACGAGCAGTACTTC	CAISEPGLAASYEQYF
TRBV18	TRBJ1-1	many	TRBD1	TGTGCCAGCTCCCCCAGACAGGGGGTGGGTGAAGCTTTCTTT	CASSPRQGVGEAFF
TRBV7-2	TRBJ2-6	medium-sized	TRBD1	TGTGCCAGCAGCCGGGACAGATCTGGGGCCAACGTCCTGACTTTC	CASSRDRSGANVLTF
TRBV6-1	TRBJ1-1	many	TRBD1	TGTGCCAGCAGGGGAGGAGGGGGCTGGGACACTGAAGCTTTCTTT	CASRGGGGWDTEAFF
TRBV6-2/TRBV6-3	TRBJ2-2	many	NA	TGTGCCAGCAGTGGTATGGGCCAGACGAACACCGGGGAGCTGTTTTTT	CASSGMGQTNTGELFF
TRBV27	TRBJ1-1	many	TRBD1	TGTGCCAGCAGCCAAGGGACAGGGGCGATGATGAACACTGAAGCTTTCTTT	CASSQGTGAMMNTEAFF
TRBV18	TRBJ1-3	many	NA	TGTGCCAGCTCACCACGGAACTCTGGAAACACCATATATTTT	CASSPRNSGNTIYF
TRBV5-1	TRBJ1-4	many	TRBD1	TGCGCCAGCCGGAAGACAGGGGAGGAAAAACTGTTTTTT	CASRKTGEEKLFF
TRBV4-3	TRBJ1-2	NA	TRBD1	TGCGCCAGCAGCCAGAGGGGGGACAGCGATGTCACCTTC	CASSQRGDSDVTF
TRBV12-3/TRBV12-4	TRBJ1-1	NA	NA	TGTGCCAGCAGTTTAGAGCTCGGGACTGAAGCTTTCTTT	CASSLELGTEAFF
TRBV4-2	TRBJ2-1	many	TRBD2	TGTGCCAGCAGCCAAGATGGGACTAGCGGGAGTTATCACAATGAGCAGTTCTTC	CASSQDGTSGSYHNEQFF
TRBV4-2	TRBJ2-7	NA	NA	TGTGCCAGCAGCCAAGATCTACTGGCCTACGAGCAGTACTTC	CASSQDLLAYEQYF
TRBV4-1	TRBJ2-5	NA	NA	TGCGCCAGCAGCCAAGATGCCAGAGGCCAAGAGACCCAGTACTTC	CASSQDARGQETQYF
TRBV6-5	TRBJ2-2	many	TRBD1	TGTGCCACCGCAGGACAGGGTAACACCGGGGAGCTGTTTTTT	CATAGQGNTGELFF
TRBV24-1	TRBJ2-6	few	NA	TGTGCCACCAGTGACGCCCTATCTGGGGCCAACGTCCTGACTTTC	CATSDALSGANVLTF
TRBV27	TRBJ1-2	many	NA	TGTGCCAGCTCGTCCGGCTACACCTTC	CASSSGYTF
TRBV4-3	TRBJ2-5	many	NA	TGCGCCAGCAGCCTTTGGACTCAAGAGACCCAGTACTTC	CASSLWTQETQYF
TRBV12-3/TRBV12-4	TRBJ1-2	NA	NA	TGTGCCAGCAGGGGACGGGAGTATGGCTACACCTTC	CASRGREYGYTF
TRBV5-6	TRBJ2-3	few	NA	TGTGCCAGCAGCTTGGCCCCAGATACGCAGTATTTT	CASSLAPDTQYF
TRBV12-3/TRBV12-4	TRBJ2-3	few	TRBD1	TGTGCCAGCACCCTGGGACAGGGCCGTACGCAGTATTTT	CASTLGQGRTQYF
TRBV18	TRBJ2-1	many	NA	TGTGCCAGCTCACCACCCCACAACTATGAGCAGTTCTTC	CASSPPHNYEQFF
TRBV2	TRBJ1-2	NA	TRBD1	TGTGCCAGCAGAAGACAGGGGGCGGACTATGGCTACACCTTC	CASRRQGADYGYTF
TRBV27	TRBJ1-6	many	NA	TGTGCCAGCAGTTTATTGGTCTATAATTCACCCCTCCACTTT	CASSLLVYNSPLHF
TRBV7-9	TRBJ2-7	many	TRBD1	TGTGCCAGCAGCTCCTTATTTTCCGGGACAGGGACCCACGAGCAGTACTTC	CASSSLFSGTGTHEQYF
TRBV28	TRBJ1-1	many	NA	TGTGCCAGCAGTCCTCGACAGATAAACACTGAAGCTTTCTTT	CASSPRQINTEAFF